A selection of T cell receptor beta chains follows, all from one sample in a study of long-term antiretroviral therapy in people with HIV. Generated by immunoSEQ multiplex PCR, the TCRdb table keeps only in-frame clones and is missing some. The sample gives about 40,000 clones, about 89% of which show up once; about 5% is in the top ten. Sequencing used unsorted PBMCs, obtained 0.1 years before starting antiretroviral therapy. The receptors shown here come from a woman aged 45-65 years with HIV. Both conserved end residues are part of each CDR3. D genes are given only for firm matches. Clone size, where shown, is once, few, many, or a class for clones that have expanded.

TGTGCCAGCAGTAAAACAGGGGATCGTTACACTGAAGCTTTCTTT CASSKTGDRYTEAFF TRBD1 TRBJ1-1 . TRBV6-1 15
TGTGCCAGCAGCATCAGGACAGGCGAATTCGGGGATACGCAGTATTTT CASSIRTGEFGDTQYF TRBD1 TRBJ2-3 . TRBV9 16
TGTGCCAGCAGCTTAAGCGGAGAAAAACTGTTTTTT CASSLSGEKLFF . TRBJ1-4 . TRBV7-9 12
TGCGCCAGCAGCCAGGCTAGGATTAATGAAAAACTGTTTTTT CASSQARINEKLFF . TRBJ1-4 . TRBV4-3 14
TGTGCCAGCAGTGTTACAGGGGGCCTTGGCTACACCTTC CASSVTGGLGYTF TRBD1 TRBJ1-2 . TRBV2 13
TGTGCCAGCAGCTTATTCGACAGGGGGTTCAATCAGCCCCAGCATTTT CASSLFDRGFNQPQHF TRBD1 TRBJ1-5 . TRBV7-2 16
TGTGCCAGCGGGGGGGCAATCGGCGGGGAGCTGTTTTTT CASGGAIGGELFF . TRBJ2-2 . TRBV5-8 13
TGTGCCAGCAGCGTAGAAAGGCGGCTAGATGCGCGAGAGACCCAGTACTTC CASSVERRLDARETQYF . TRBJ2-5 . TRBV7-2 17
TGTGCCAGCAGCCCCGGGACCCAGCCCCAGCATTTT CASSPGTQPQHF . TRBJ1-5 . TRBV7-9 12
TGTGCCAGCAGTGAGTGGCGGCAGGGTAATGAAAAACTGTTTTTT CASSEWRQGNEKLFF . TRBJ1-4 . TRBV2 15
TGTGCCAGCAGCCCCCGGACAGGGGGCAATGGCTACACCTTC CASSPRTGGNGYTF . TRBJ1-2 . TRBV21-1 14
TGTGCCAGCTCAAACGTTGGCTACACCTTC CASSNVGYTF . TRBJ1-2 . TRBV25-1 10
TGTGCCTGGAGCAGCAGGGGGCGGGACGAGCAGTACTTC CAWSSRGRDEQYF TRBD1 TRBJ2-7 . TRBV30 13
TGTGCCAGCAGCCCCCGGGACGCACCACTTAGGAATAATTCACCCCTCCACTTT CASSPRDAPLRNNSPLHF . TRBJ1-6 . TRBV7-2 18
TGTGCCAGCAGAACAGGGTACATGAACACTGAAGCTTTCTTT CASRTGYMNTEAFF . TRBJ1-1 once TRBV28 14
TGTGCCAGCAGTGAAGTCGGGGGGCAAACCTACGAGCAGTACTTC CASSEVGGQTYEQYF . TRBJ2-7 once TRBV2 15
TGCGCCAGCAGCCTTCCCGGGACAGGGGGCTATGGCTACACCTTC CASSLPGTGGYGYTF TRBD1 TRBJ1-2 . TRBV5-1 15
TGTGCCAGCATCCGAAGCATGAACACTGAAGCTTTCTTT CASIRSMNTEAFF . TRBJ1-1 . TRBV2 13
TGCGCCAGCAGCGCCCGACGAGACAATGAGCAGTTCTTC CASSARRDNEQFF . TRBJ2-1 . TRBV4-3 13
TGCACCAGTAGCCCTTATCGGGGTATCGGACCGGGACTAGCAAAAGATACGCAGTATTTT CTSSPYRGIGPGLAKDTQYF . TRBJ2-3 . TRBV1 20
TGTGCCAGCAGCCGACAAAGAGGGACAGGGAATGGCTACACCTTC CASSRQRGTGNGYTF TRBD1 TRBJ1-2 . TRBV7-2 15
TGTGCCAGCAGCTCCTCCAGGGGCCCAAACTATGGCTACACCTTC CASSSSRGPNYGYTF . TRBJ1-2 . TRBV9 15
TGTGCCAGCAGTGAGGACAGGGGGCGCTTCAGCTCCTACGAGCAGTACTTC CASSEDRGRFSSYEQYF TRBD1 TRBJ2-7 . TRBV6-1 17
TGTGCCAGCAGCTTAGGGGCGAGAGGGGGAACGGGGGAGCTGTTTTTT CASSLGARGGTGELFF . TRBJ2-2 . TRBV7-2 16
TGCAGCGCCTCACGGCTGTCCTATGGCTACACCTTC CSASRLSYGYTF . TRBJ1-2 . TRBV29-1 12
TGCGCCAGCACGGGTGACCCTGCTTTAGGAGATACGCAGTATTTT CASTGDPALGDTQYF . TRBJ2-3 . TRBV10-1 15
TGTGCCAGCAGCTTAGGGACAGGGTCTTATAGCAATCAGCCCCAGCATTTT CASSLGTGSYSNQPQHF TRBD1 TRBJ1-5 . TRBV11-2 17
TGTGCCAGCAGCTCGAGCAGGAGGGCGGATTCACCCCTCCACTTT CASSSSRRADSPLHF . TRBJ1-6 few TRBV11-2 15
TGTGCCAGCAGTGACTCGAGGGACATTTGCAATGAGCAGTTCTTC CASSDSRDICNEQFF . TRBJ2-1 . TRBV6-4 15
TGCAGCGTCGGGGACAGGTTAGCTAACTATGGCTACACCTTC CSVGDRLANYGYTF TRBD1 TRBJ1-2 . TRBV29-1 14
TGTGCCAGCAGCCCCCCCGGCTCCTACAATGAGCAGTTCTTC CASSPPGSYNEQFF . TRBJ2-1 . TRBV7-3 14
TGTGCCAGTAGTTCGACTAGGACAGATACGCAGTATTTT CASSSTRTDTQYF . TRBJ2-3 . TRBV19 13
TGTGCCAGCAGTGAACTCCCTCCTCCCTACGAGCAGTACTTC CASSELPPPYEQYF . TRBJ2-7 . TRBV6-1 14
TGTGCCAGCAAAACCCGGACAAAGAACACCGGGGAGCTGTTTTTT CASKTRTKNTGELFF . TRBJ2-2 . TRBV2 15
TGTGCCAGTAGTACCCGACTAGCGGGGGGGCGGTCTGGCACCGGGGAGCTGTTTTTT CASSTRLAGGRSGTGELFF TRBD2 TRBJ2-2 . TRBV19 19
TGTGCCAGCAGAGAGTGGATGAACACCGGGGAGCTGTTTTTT CASREWMNTGELFF . TRBJ2-2 . TRBV25-1 14
TGTGCCAGCAGCTTATACAGGGGCTCCTACGAGCAGTACTTC CASSLYRGSYEQYF TRBD1 TRBJ2-7 . TRBV11-2 14
TGTGCCAGCAGCTTAGGGCAAGAGACCCAGTACTTC CASSLGQETQYF . TRBJ2-5 . TRBV7-6 12
TGTGCCAGCAGCGCCGGTCTTAATGAAAAACTGTTTTTT CASSAGLNEKLFF . TRBJ1-4 . TRBV9 13
TGTGCCAGCAGCCCACCGGTGGGGCAGCTAGCCAAAAACATTCAGTACTTC CASSPPVGQLAKNIQYF . TRBJ2-4 . TRBV13 17
TGTGCCATCAGTGAGGGGGACAGTCGCGAGCCTTCACCCCTCCACTTT CAISEGDSREPSPLHF TRBD1 TRBJ1-6 . TRBV10-3 16
TGTGCCAGCAGCCGTAGCGGGGCTTACAATGAGCAGTTCTTC CASSRSGAYNEQFF TRBD2 TRBJ2-1 . TRBV7-6 14
TGTGCCAGCAGCTTGCAGGGGGCTCATGGCTACACCTTC CASSLQGAHGYTF TRBD1 TRBJ1-2 . TRBV5-4 13
TGTGCCAGCAGCCCCCAGGACAGGGTTATTACTGAAGCTTTCTTT CASSPQDRVITEAFF TRBD1 TRBJ1-1 few TRBV9 15
TGCGCCAGCAGCCAAGAAGGAACAGTGAATGAAAAACTGTTTTTT CASSQEGTVNEKLFF . TRBJ1-4 . TRBV4-1 15
TGTGCCAGCAGCCCCAGGGGCTCCTACGAGCAGTACTTC CASSPRGSYEQYF . TRBJ2-7 few TRBV11-3 13
TGCGCCAGCAGCCGGGACTTTCTAACCTACGAGCAGTACTTC CASSRDFLTYEQYF . TRBJ2-7 once TRBV5-1 14
TGTGCCAGCAGCTTAGCGCTAGCGGGGCAAGAGACCCAGTACTTC CASSLALAGQETQYF TRBD2 TRBJ2-5 . TRBV7-9 15
TGTGCCAGCACACAAAACAATGAGCAGTTCTTC CASTQNNEQFF . TRBJ2-1 . TRBV6-6 11
TGTGCCAGCAGCTCAGGGGGCGTTTTGGGGAATGAGCAGTTCTTC CASSSGGVLGNEQFF TRBD1 TRBJ2-1 . TRBV11-3 15
TGCGCCAGCAGCCCCAGGACAGGGGGCGTGGTGGAGGGCTACACCTTC CASSPRTGGVVEGYTF TRBD1 TRBJ1-2 . TRBV4-3 16
TGTGCCAGCAGCTTGAGGACGGCCTCTGGGGCCAACGTCCTGACTTTC CASSLRTASGANVLTF . TRBJ2-6 . TRBV5-4 16